This T cell receptor beta chain was retrieved from a study of cytomegalovirus exposure and HLA in healthy donors. Study background: An earlier analysis found fewer than 140 million unique TCR beta sequences from roughly 170 million T cells. Study-wide findings and caveats: In a later analysis, DRB1 alleles had the most associated TCRs; HLA-C alleles the fewest.

The PCR was carried out with 60 Vbeta primers and 13 Jbeta primers. The protocol was immunoSEQ multiplex PCR, while the TCRdb copy is restricted to in-frame clones and leaves out a portion. The sample consists of roughly 70,000 clones, about 75% of them appearing once. CDR1 is MDHEN, CDR2 SYDVKM, per germline. V lost 7 bases and J 7 bases, leaving 14 bases between the germline ends. This CDR3 is 12 amino acids long. A note on this clone: Its cognate antigen is unknown.

J is TRBJ2-7 and V is TRBV28; D unresolved. The TCR was taken from a man between 65 and 85 years old in good health and CMV-seronegative. The sample consisted of PBMCs. DNA of the CDR3: TGTGCCAGCAATGCCGGTAGCTGGGAGCAGTACTTC. Its translation: CASNAGSWEQYF.